These T cell receptor beta chains were read from a single sample in a study of cytomegalovirus exposure and HLA in healthy donors. Assay used: immunoSEQ multiplex PCR; TCRdb lists only in-frame clones, some missing. This table holds under 200,000 clones, around 80% found once. The sequenced sample was PBMCs. These receptor sequences come from a male donor in good health and CMV-seronegative. Both conserved end residues are part of each CDR3. Fields, in order: clone size, D gene, J gene, V gene, CDR3 protein, CDR3 DNA. D genes are given only for firm matches. The listing skips clone size in some rows; elsewhere it reads once, few, many or a size class.

>NA|NA|TRBJ2-3|TRBV7-3
CASSLMGDLADTQYF
TGTGCCAGCAGCTTGATGGGAGATTTGGCAGATACGCAGTATTTT
>NA|TRBD2|TRBJ2-7|TRBV20-1
CSVPGGGEQYF
TGCAGTGTCCCGGGGGGAGGCGAGCAGTACTTC
>NA|NA|TRBJ2-6|TRBV30
CAWSTGSGANVLTF
TGTGCCTGGAGTACGGGGTCTGGGGCCAACGTCCTGACTTTC
>NA|TRBD1|TRBJ1-2|TRBV6-5
CASSYSGTDPYGYTF
TGTGCCAGCAGTTACTCGGGGACAGACCCCTATGGCTACACCTTC
>NA|TRBD1|TRBJ2-2|TRBV6-4
CASSERTGLGGELFF
TGTGCCAGCAGTGAACGGACAGGGTTGGGGGGGGAGCTGTTTTTT
>few|TRBD2|TRBJ2-1|TRBV18
CASSRTSGAYNEQFF
TGTGCCAGCTCCCGGACTAGCGGGGCCTACAATGAGCAGTTCTTC
>NA|TRBD1|TRBJ1-2|TRBV6-1
CASSEGQGDYGYTF
TGTGCCAGCAGTGAAGGACAGGGCGACTATGGCTACACCTTC
>once|NA|TRBJ2-7|TRBV18
CASSPGSSYEQYF
TGTGCCAGCTCGCCCGGGTCCTCCTACGAGCAGTACTTC
>NA|NA|TRBJ2-3|TRBV5-1
CASRREITSTDTQYF
TGCGCCAGCAGGAGGGAGATCACTAGCACAGATACGCAGTATTTT
>few|TRBD1|TRBJ1-5|TRBV15
CATSYDRESQPQHF
TGTGCCACCAGCTACGACAGGGAGAGTCAGCCCCAGCATTTT
>few|NA|TRBJ1-4|TRBV7-6
CASSLPTGQSEKLFF
TGTGCCAGCAGCTTACCCACAGGGCAAAGTGAAAAACTGTTTTTT